The present T cell receptor beta chain was sequenced within a study of shared T cell receptors in the human thymus. Using immunoSEQ multiplex PCR, the repertoire was profiled, and TCRdb retains in-frame clones only, with some absent. Seen here are approximately 730,000 clones, 70% to 90% observed once, and the top ten hold approximately 0.01%. Germline V gene lookup returns CDR1 SGHVS and CDR2 FNYEAQ. After removal of 5 bases from V and 4 bases from J, the junction contained 3 bases not matched to a gene. This CDR3 has 14 amino acids. This clone was picked up one time. The same data also contributed to another study, on human thymus T cells.

This chain uses TRBV7-6 with TRBJ2-5, with TRBD1 matching 11 bases. The sample taken for sequencing was thymocytes. The TCR comes from a girl under three years old with a congenital heart defect. Here the CDR3 DNA reads TGTGCCAGCAGCGCCGGGACAGGGGGAGAGACCCAGTACTTC. It translates to CASSAGTGGETQYF.